This T cell receptor beta chain was captured by sequencing in a study of resident and recirculating memory T cells in vitiligo. Measured with immunoSEQ multiplex PCR; TCRdb has only the in-frame clones, and not every one. Among 70,000 to 75,000 clones listed, approximately 90% were seen once. The V gene's germline CDR1 is MGHRA and CDR2 YSYEKL. The CDR3 extends over 18 amino acids. Unmatched junction bases numbered 10, after V lost 0 bases and J lost 5 bases. The sequencing sample was made of blood. This receptor was taken from a male donor with vitiligo. The chain links TRBV4-1 to TRBJ1-6; 7 positions agree with TRBD1. In DNA form, the CDR3 reads TGCGCCAGCAGCCAAGAGGACCTAGGGACAGCCAATAATTCACCCCTCCACTTT. Its protein product is CASSQEDLGTANNSPLHF.